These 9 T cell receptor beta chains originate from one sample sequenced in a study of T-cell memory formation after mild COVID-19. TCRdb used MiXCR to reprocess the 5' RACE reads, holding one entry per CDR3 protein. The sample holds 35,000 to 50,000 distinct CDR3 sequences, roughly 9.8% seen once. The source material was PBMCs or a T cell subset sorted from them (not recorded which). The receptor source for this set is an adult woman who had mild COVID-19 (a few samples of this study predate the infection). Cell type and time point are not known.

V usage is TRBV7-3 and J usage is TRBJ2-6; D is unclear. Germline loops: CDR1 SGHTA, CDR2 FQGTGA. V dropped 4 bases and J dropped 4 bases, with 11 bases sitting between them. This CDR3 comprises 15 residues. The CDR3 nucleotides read TGTGCCAGCAGCTCTCAGTTATCCGGGGCCAACGTCCTGACTTTC. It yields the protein CASSSQLSGANVLTF.

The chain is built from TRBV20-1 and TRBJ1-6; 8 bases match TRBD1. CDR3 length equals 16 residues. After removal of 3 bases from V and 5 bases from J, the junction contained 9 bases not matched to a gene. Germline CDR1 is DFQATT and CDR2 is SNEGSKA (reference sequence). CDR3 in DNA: TGCAGTGCTAGTCATCGGACAGGGCCAAATAATTCACCCCTCCACTTT. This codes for CSASHRTGPNNSPLHF.

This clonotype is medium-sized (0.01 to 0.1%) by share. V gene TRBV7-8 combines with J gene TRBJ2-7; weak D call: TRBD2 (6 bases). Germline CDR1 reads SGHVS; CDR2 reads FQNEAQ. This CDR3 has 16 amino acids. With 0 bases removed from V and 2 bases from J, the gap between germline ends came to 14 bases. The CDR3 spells CASSLAEGGPTYEQYF. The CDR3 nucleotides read TGTGCCAGCAGCTTAGCGGAGGGCGGTCCAACCTACGAGCAGTACTTC.

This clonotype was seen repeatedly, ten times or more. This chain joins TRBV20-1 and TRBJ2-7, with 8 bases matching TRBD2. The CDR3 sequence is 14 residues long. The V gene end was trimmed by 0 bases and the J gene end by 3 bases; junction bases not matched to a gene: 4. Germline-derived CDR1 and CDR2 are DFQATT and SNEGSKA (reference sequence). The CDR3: CSARDMRGDYEQYF. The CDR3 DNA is TGCAGTGCTAGAGATATGCGGGGGGACTACGAGCAGTACTTC.

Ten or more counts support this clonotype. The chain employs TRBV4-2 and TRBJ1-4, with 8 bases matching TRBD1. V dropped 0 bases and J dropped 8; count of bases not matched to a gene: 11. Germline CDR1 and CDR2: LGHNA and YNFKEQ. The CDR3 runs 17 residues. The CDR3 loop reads CASSQDRSGQGGEKLFF. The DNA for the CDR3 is TGTGCCAGCAGCCAAGATCGGAGTGGACAGGGAGGAGAAAAACTGTTTTTT.

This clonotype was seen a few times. The CDR3 loop is CSASPLAGGNRRETQYF. CDR3 DNA: TGCAGTGCTAGCCCCCTAGCGGGAGGTAATCGGCGGGAGACCCAGTACTTC. The chain is built from TRBV20-1 and TRBJ2-5; 11 bases fit TRBD2. The germline gives CDR1 DFQATT, CDR2 SNEGSKA (reference sequence). V dropped 3 bases and J dropped 5; count of bases not matched to a gene: 14. CDR3 size: 17 residues.

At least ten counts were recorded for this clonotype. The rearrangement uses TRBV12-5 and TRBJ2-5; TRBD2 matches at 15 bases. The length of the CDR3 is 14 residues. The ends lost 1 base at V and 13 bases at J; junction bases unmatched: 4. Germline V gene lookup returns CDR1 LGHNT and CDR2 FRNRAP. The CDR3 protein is CASGLGTSGRATYF. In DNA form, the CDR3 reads TGTGCTAGTGGTTTGGGGACTAGCGGGAGGGCTACGTACTTC.

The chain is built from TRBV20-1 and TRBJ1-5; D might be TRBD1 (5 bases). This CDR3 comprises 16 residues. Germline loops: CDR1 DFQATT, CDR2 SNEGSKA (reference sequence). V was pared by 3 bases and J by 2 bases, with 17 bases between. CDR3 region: CSASSGTSRGNQPQHF. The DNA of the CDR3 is TGCAGTGCTAGTTCCGGGACCTCCAGGGGCAATCAGCCCCAGCATTTT.

As DNA, the CDR3 is TGTGCCAGCAGCTTAACGGCGGGGGGGTCCTACGAGCAGTACTTC. Translated: CASSLTAGGSYEQYF. The chain combines TRBV7-6 with TRBJ2-7; 9 positions agree with TRBD2. Trimming cost V 2 bases and J 1 base; bases outside gene matches: 3. The germline CDR1 and CDR2 sequences are SGHVS and FNYEAQ. The CDR3 spans 15 residues. Full variable domain (remainder filled in from reference TRBV7-6 and TRBJ2-7): GAGVSQSPRYKVTKRGQDVALRCDPISGHVSLYWYRQALGQGPEFLTYFNYEAQQDKSGLPNDRFSAERPEGSISTLTIQRTEQRDSAMYRCASSLTAGGSYEQYFGPGTRLTVT.